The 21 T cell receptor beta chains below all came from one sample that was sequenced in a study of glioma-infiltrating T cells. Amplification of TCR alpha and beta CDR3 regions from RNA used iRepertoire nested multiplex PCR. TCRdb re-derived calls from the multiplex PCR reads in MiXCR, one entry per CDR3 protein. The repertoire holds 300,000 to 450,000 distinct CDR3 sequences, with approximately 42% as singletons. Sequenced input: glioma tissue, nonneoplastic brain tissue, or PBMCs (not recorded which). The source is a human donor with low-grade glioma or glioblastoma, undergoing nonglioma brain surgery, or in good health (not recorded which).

CDR3 DNA: TGTGCCAGCAGCTTTAAACTATCGGGGAAGGAGACCCAGTACTTC. It is translated as CASSFKLSGKETQYF. V is TRBV7-2 and J is TRBJ2-5; a possible D gene is TRBD2 (5 bases). The length of the CDR3 is 15 residues. Germline loops: CDR1 SGHTA, CDR2 FQGNSA. V was pared by 3 bases and J by 5 bases, with 16 bases between.

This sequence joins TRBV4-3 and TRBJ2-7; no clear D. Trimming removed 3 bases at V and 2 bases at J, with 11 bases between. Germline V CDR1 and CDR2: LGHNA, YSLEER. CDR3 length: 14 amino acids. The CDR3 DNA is TGCGCCAGCAGCCAGGAACGTCAGGCCTACGAGCAGTACTTC. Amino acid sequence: CASSQERQAYEQYF.

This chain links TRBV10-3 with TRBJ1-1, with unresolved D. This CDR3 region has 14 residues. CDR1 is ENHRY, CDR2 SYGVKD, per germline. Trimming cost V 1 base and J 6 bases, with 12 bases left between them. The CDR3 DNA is TGTGCCATCAGTGAGTGGGAGGGAAGGGCTGAAGCTTTCTTT. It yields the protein CAISEWEGRAEAFF.

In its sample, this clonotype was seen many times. CDR3 coding DNA: TGTGCCAGCAGTTACCAGGGACAGCGCCCCGGGGGCTACACCTTC. Amino acid sequence: CASSYQGQRPGGYTF. The chain uses TRBV6-5 and TRBJ1-2; TRBD1 aligns across 7 bases. The V segment lost 2 bases and the J segment 8 bases; nucleotides outside the gene matches: 11. The CDR3 has 15 residues. Germline lookup yields CDR1 MNHEY and CDR2 SVGAGI.

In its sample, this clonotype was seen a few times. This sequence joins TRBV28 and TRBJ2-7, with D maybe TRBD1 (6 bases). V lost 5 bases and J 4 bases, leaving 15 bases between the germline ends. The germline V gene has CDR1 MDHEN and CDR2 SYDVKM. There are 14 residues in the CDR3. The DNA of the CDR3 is TGTGCCAGCAGTATCCAGGGGTTTAGGTACGAGCAGTACTTC. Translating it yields CASSIQGFRYEQYF. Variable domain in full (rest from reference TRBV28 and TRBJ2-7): DVKVTQSSRYLVKRTGEKVFLECVQDMDHENMFWYRQDPGLGLRLIYFSYDVKMKEKGDIPEGYSVSREKKERFSLILESASTNQTSMYLCASSIQGFRYEQYFGPGTRLTVT.

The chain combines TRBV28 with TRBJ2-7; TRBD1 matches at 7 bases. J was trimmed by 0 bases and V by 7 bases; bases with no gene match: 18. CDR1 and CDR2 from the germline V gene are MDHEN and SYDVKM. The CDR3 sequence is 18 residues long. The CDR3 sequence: CASTGQLFVPKSSYEQYF. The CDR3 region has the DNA TGTGCCAGCACGGGACAGTTGTTCGTACCTAAGAGCTCCTACGAGCAGTACTTC.

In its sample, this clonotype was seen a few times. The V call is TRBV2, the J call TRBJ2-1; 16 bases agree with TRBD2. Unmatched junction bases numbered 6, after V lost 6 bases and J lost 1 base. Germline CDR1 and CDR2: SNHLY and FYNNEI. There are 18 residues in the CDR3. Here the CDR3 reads CASRGTSGRATSYNEQFF. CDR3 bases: TGTGCCAGCAGAGGGACTAGCGGGAGGGCAACGTCCTACAATGAGCAGTTCTTC.

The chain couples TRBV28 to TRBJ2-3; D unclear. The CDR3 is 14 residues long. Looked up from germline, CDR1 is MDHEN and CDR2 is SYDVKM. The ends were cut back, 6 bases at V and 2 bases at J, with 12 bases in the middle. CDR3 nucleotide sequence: TGTGCCAGCAGACCCCAGGCGAACACAGATACGCAGTATTTT. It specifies CASRPQANTDTQYF.

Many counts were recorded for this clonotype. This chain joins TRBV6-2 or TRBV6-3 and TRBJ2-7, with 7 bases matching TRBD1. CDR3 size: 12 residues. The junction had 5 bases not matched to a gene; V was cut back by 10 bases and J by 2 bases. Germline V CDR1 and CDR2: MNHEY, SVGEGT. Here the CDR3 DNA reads TGTGCCACCCTGACAGGGACCTACGAGCAGTACTTC. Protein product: CATLTGTYEQYF.

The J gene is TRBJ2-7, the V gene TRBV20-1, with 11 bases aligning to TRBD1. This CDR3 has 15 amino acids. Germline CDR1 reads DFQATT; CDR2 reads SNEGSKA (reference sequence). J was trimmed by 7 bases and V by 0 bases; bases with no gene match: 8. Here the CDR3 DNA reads TGCAGTGCTAGAGACACCGGGACAGGGGGAGGTGAGCAGTACTTC. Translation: CSARDTGTGGGEQYF.

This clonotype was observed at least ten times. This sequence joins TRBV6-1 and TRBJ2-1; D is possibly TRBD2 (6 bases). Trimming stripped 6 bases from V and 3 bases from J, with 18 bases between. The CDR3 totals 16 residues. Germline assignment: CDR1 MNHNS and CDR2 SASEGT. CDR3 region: CASRPPGVSGYNEQFF. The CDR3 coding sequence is TGTGCCAGCAGACCCCCCGGGGTTAGCGGCTACAATGAGCAGTTCTTC.

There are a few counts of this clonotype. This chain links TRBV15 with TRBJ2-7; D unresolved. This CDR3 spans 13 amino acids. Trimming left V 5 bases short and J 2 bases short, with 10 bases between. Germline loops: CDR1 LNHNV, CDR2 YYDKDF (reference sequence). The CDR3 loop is CATSPRSPYEQYF. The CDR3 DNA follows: TGTGCCACCAGCCCCCGGAGCCCCTACGAGCAGTACTTC.

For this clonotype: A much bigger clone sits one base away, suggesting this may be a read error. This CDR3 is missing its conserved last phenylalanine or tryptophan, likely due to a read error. The chain's CDR3 is CSARIGTESNQPQHS. For the CDR3, the DNA is TGCAGTGCTAGGATCGGGACAGAGAGCAATCAGCCCCAGCATTCT. This rearrangement joins TRBV20-1 to TRBJ1-5, with 7 bases aligning to TRBD1. CDR1 is DFQATT, CDR2 SNEGSKA, per germline (reference sequence). The trim removed 3 bases at V and 1 base at J, leaving 6 bases unmatched. The CDR3 covers 15 residues.

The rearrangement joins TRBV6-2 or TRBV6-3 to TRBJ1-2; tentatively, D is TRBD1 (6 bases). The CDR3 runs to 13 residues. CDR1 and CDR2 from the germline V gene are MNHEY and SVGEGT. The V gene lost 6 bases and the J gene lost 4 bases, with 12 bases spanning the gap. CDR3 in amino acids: CASRDDRLYGYTF. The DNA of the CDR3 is TGTGCCAGCAGAGACGACAGGCTCTATGGCTACACCTTC.

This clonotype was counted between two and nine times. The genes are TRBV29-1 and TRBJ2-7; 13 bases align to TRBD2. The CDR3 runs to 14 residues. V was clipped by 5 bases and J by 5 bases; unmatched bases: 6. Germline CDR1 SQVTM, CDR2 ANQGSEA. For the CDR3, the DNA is TGCAGCGTTATCGGACTAGCGGGAGCCCACGAGCAGTACTTC. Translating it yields CSVIGLAGAHEQYF.

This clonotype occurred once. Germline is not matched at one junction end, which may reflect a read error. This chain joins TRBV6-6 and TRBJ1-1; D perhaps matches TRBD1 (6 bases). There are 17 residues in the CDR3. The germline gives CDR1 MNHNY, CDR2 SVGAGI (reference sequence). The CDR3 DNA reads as TGTGCCAGCAGTTACGCAGCAGGGGCGATCATGAAGACTGAAGCTTTCTTT. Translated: CASSYAAGAIMKTEAFF.

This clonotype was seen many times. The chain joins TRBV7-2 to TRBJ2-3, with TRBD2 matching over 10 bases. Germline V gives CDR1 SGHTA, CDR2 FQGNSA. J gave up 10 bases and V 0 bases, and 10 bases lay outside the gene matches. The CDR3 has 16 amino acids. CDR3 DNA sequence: TGTGCCAGCAGCTTAGCCCGTGGCCTAGCGGGAGCCCCGCAGTATTTT. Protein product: CASSLARGLAGAPQYF.

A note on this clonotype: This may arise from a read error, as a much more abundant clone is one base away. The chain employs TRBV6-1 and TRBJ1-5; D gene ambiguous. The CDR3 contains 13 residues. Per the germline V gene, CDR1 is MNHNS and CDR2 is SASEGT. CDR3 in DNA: TGTGCCAGCAGTGATCATCTGGATCAGCCCAAGCATTTT. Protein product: CASSDHLDQPKHF.

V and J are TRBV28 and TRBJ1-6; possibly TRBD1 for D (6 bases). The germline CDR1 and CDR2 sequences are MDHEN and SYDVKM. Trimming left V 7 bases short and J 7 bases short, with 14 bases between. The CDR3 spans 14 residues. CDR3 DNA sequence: TGTGCCAGCAACCCGGGGGGCATGAATTCACCCCTCCACTTT. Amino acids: CASNPGGMNSPLHF.

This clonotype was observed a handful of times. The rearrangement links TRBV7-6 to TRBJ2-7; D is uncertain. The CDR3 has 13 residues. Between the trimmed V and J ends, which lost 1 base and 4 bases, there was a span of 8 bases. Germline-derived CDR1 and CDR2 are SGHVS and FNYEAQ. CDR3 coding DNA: TGTGCCAGCAGCTTAGACCAGGATTACGAGCAGTACTTC. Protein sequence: CASSLDQDYEQYF. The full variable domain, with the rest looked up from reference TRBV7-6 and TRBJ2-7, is GAGVSQSPRYKVTKRGQDVALRCDPISGHVSLYWYRQALGQGPEFLTYFNYEAQQDKSGLPNDRFSAERPEGSISTLTIQRTEQRDSAMYRCASSLDQDYEQYFGPGTRLTVT.

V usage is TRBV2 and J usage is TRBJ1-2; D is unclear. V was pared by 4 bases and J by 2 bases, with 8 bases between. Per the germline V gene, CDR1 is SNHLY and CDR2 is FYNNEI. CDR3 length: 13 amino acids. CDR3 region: CASSGLTNYGYTF. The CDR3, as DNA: TGTGCCAGCAGTGGTCTCACCAACTATGGCTACACCTTC.